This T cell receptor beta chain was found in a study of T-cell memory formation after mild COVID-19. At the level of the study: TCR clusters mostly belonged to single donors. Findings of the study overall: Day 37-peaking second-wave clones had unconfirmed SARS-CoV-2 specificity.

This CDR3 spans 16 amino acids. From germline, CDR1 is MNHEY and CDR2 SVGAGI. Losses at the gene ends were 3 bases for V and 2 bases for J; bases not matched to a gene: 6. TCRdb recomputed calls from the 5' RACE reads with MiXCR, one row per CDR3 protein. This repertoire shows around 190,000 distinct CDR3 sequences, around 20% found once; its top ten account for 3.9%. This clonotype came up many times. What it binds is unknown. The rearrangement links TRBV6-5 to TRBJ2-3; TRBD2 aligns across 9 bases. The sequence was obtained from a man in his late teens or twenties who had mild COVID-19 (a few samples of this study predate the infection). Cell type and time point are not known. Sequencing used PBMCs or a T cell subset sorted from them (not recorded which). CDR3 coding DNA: TGTGCCAGCAGTTATTGGCTAGCGGGGCCCACAGATACGCAGTATTTT. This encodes CASSYWLAGPTDTQYF.